Listed here are 22 T cell receptor beta chains from one sample, sequenced in a study of tumor-infiltrating lymphocytes in primary liver carcinoma. A constant-region primer primed TCR beta cDNA synthesis from around 500 ng of total RNA. Modified slightly, ARM-PCR produced TCR beta libraries over three nested multiplex PCR rounds. PCR rounds one and two used TRBV1-TRBV30 forward primers with a C-beta reverse primer for approximately 10 cycles each. One entry per CDR3 protein, called by TCRdb with MiXCR from the multiplex PCR reads. The top ten clones hold less than 20% of a sample with fewer than 200,000 distinct CDR3 sequences, about 82% of them seen once. Without any cell sorting, roughly 20-30 mg of bulk tissue yielded co-extracted RNA and DNA. Sequenced sample: tumor tissue from primary liver carcinoma. The receptors derive from a man in his forties or fifties with primary liver carcinoma and hepatitis B virus infection.

This sequence joins TRBV29-1 and TRBJ1-2, with D perhaps matching TRBD1 (5 bases). The CDR3 consists of 12 residues. Trimming removed 6 bases at V and 8 bases at J, with 16 bases between. The germline V gene has CDR1 SQVTM and CDR2 ANQGSEA. The CDR3 bases are TGCAGCGTCGATTCAGGGCCGTTAGGCTACACCTTC. Translating it yields CSVDSGPLGYTF.

The count of this clonotype is one. Here the CDR3 omits its conserved ending phenylalanine or tryptophan, so a read error is the likely source. The chain combines TRBV29-1 with TRBJ1-4, with D tentatively TRBD1 (6 bases). In germline, CDR1 is SQVTM, CDR2 ANQGSEA. This CDR3 has 13 residues. The CDR3 reads CSVVMVEGETLFY. The DNA for the CDR3 is TGCAGCGTTGTGATGGTAGAGGGGGAAACACTGTTTTAT.

Worth noting for this clonotype: Compared with germline, one end of the junction differs, possibly owing to a read error. This sequence joins TRBV29-1 and TRBJ2-3; 10 nucleotides line up with TRBD1. CDR1 SQVTM and CDR2 ANQGSEA come from the germline V gene. This CDR3 is 14 amino acids long. This CDR3 is CIVEGQGSSDTQYF. CDR3 bases: TGCATCGTTGAGGGACAGGGGAGTTCAGATACCCAGTATTTT.

Of note for this clonotype: Likely a read error: the CDR3 ends without its conserved phenylalanine or tryptophan. The rearrangement links TRBV7-8 to TRBJ2-4; 9 positions match TRBD2. Germline CDR1 SGHVS, CDR2 FQNEAQ. The CDR3 totals 13 residues. CDR3 sequence reads: CASILAGENIQYV. In nucleotides, the CDR3 is TGTGCCAGCATCTTAGCGGGGGAGAACATTCAGTACGTC.

Regarding this clonotype: No conserved phenylalanine or tryptophan is present at the end of the CDR3, so a read error is the likely explanation. The chain links TRBV5-5 to TRBJ2-1; 8 bases are shared with TRBD1. Germline V gene data show CDR1 as SGHKS and CDR2 as YYEKEE (reference sequence). The CDR3 totals 15 residues. Written as DNA, the CDR3 is TGTGCTAGTAGCTCCGGACAGGGTCTATACAATGAGCAGTTCTCC. Translating it yields CASSSGQGLYNEQFS.

Worth noting for this clonotype: The conserved phenylalanine or tryptophan normally closing the CDR3 is absent here, so this likely arose from a read error. The rearrangement links TRBV29-1 to TRBJ2-3; 8 nucleotides line up with TRBD2. CDR3 size: 14 residues. Per the germline V gene, CDR1 is SQVTM and CDR2 is ANQGSEA. The CDR3 DNA follows: TGCGGCGCAACGGGAGCGGGGGCAGCAGATACGCAGTATATT. The encoded protein is CGATGAGAADTQYI.

As to this clonotype: Here the CDR3 omits its conserved ending phenylalanine or tryptophan, so a read error is the likely source. The chain is built from TRBV29-1 and TRBJ2-2; 13 nucleotides agree with TRBD2. The CDR3 is 16 amino acids. Germline CDR1 and CDR2: SQVTM and ANQGSEA. DNA of the CDR3: TGCAGCGTTGAAACCGGGACTAGCGGGATAACCGGGGAACTGTTTATT. Translating gives CSVETGTSGITGELFI.

Of note for this clonotype: At one end, the junction sequence differs from germline, possibly due to a read error. V usage is TRBV11-2 and J usage is TRBJ2-7, with D perhaps assigned TRBD1 or TRBD2 (5 bases each). CDR1 and CDR2 from the germline V gene are SGHAT and FQNNGV. The CDR3 runs to 14 residues. CDR3 sequence (DNA): TGTGCCAGCAGCTTACTCGTCGGGGCCTCCGAGAAGTACTTC. Translating gives CASSLLVGASEKYF.

Points on this clonotype: A read error may produce the germline difference seen at one junction end. V gene TRBV4-3 combines with J gene TRBJ2-6; maybe TRBD1 (5 bases). Germline V gives CDR1 LGHNA, CDR2 YSLEER. The CDR3 contains 17 residues. The DNA of the CDR3 is TGCACCAGCAGCCAAGATGGGTTCCGCTCTGGGGCCAACGTTCTGACTTTC. It encodes CTSSQDGFRSGANVLTF.

This clonotype showed up many times. The rearrangement uses TRBV11-2 and TRBJ2-2; D may match TRBD1 or TRBD2 (5 bases each). The CDR3 consists of 17 residues. CDR1 is SGHAT, CDR2 FQNNGV, per germline. V was pared by 10 bases and J by 2 bases, with 23 bases between. CDR3 DNA sequence: TGTGCCACCGGCCCGGGGCGGGCTGGGGAAAACACCGGGGAGCTGTTTTTT. This encodes CATGPGRAGENTGELFF.

Comments on this clonotype: One junction end does not reproduce the germline sequence, and a read error may be involved. In nucleotides, the CDR3 is TGTGCCTGCAGTAAGACCGGGTGGGCCTACGAGCAGTACTTC. This translates into CACSKTGWAYEQYF. The chain joins TRBV6-5 to TRBJ2-7; D ambiguous. The CDR3 has 14 residues. CDR1 MNHEY and CDR2 SVGAGI come from the germline V gene.

Turning to this clonotype: The CDR3 does not close with the conserved phenylalanine or tryptophan, likely indicating a read error. V is TRBV5-6 and J is TRBJ1-1; no reliable D call. The CDR3 runs 15 residues. CDR1 is SGHDT and CDR2 is YYEEEE in the germline V gene. CDR3 loop: CVSSFPGLIPTEAFL. The CDR3 coding sequence is TGTGTCAGCAGCTTTCCGGGCCTTATTCCCACTGAAGCTTTCCTT.

As to this clonotype: The germline gene is not matched at one end of the junction; a read error may be the cause. The chain joins TRBV10-3 to TRBJ1-2; TRBD1 matches 7 bases. This CDR3 has 16 amino acids. The germline V gene has CDR1 ENHRY and CDR2 SYGVKD. The CDR3 nucleotides read TGTGCTATCAGGGGGTCAACAGGGCTCTCAGCCTATGGCTACACCTTC. It translates to CAIRGSTGLSAYGYTF.

Concerning this clonotype: The junction differs from germline at one of its ends, possibly a read error. The chain uses TRBV11-1 and TRBJ2-7; D remains unclear. Germline CDR1 and CDR2: SGHAT and FQDESV (reference sequence). The CDR3 has 17 amino acids. CDR3 loop: CASSLGPTGESSYEQYF. The CDR3 bases are TGTGCCAGTAGCTTAGGGCCGACGGGTGAAAGCTCCTACGAGCAGTACTTT.

As for this clonotype: An end of the junction does not agree with germline; a read error may underlie this. CDR3 nucleotides: TGTGTCAGCAGCCTTAGGGCGGGGACCAATGAGCAGTTCTTC. It yields the protein CVSSLRAGTNEQFF. The V and J genes are TRBV11-2 and TRBJ2-1, with D possibly being TRBD2 (6 bases). Germline V lookup: CDR1 SGHAT, CDR2 FQNNGV. This CDR3 has 14 amino acids.

Note on this clonotype: At one of its ends the junction is not consistent with the germline gene, which may arise from a read error. The chain carries TRBV6-5 and TRBJ2-1; tentatively, D is TRBD2 (6 bases). The CDR3 covers 18 residues. CDR1 is MNHEY, CDR2 SVGAGI, per germline. The CDR3 DNA reads as TGTGCCAGCAGTTACTCCAAGGCGGCGGGGCCCTTCTACAATGAACAGTTCTTC. Its protein product is CASSYSKAAGPFYNEQFF.

The rearrangement joins TRBV5-6 to TRBJ2-7, with TRBD1 matching 7 bases. J was trimmed by 0 bases and V by 8 bases; bases with no gene match: 23. This CDR3 has 19 amino acids. Germline V gives CDR1 SGHDT, CDR2 YYEEEE. CDR3 bases: TGTGCCAGTAACGCCACAGGGGTCCGCGAGGGGCAGAACTCCTACGAGCAGTACTTC. Translating gives CASNATGVREGQNSYEQYF.

The chain combines TRBV5-1 with TRBJ2-3, with TRBD1 matching over 9 bases. The germline V gene encodes CDR1 SGHRS and CDR2 YFSETQ. The CDR3 is 14 amino acids. V shed 5 bases and J 4 bases; nucleotides not matched to a gene: 5. This CDR3 is CASRSRTGADTQYF. CDR3 nucleotides: TGCGCCAGCAGGTCCCGGACAGGGGCAGATACGCAGTATTTT.

Points on this clonotype: At one of its ends the junction is not consistent with the germline gene, which may arise from a read error. This rearrangement joins TRBV12-3 or TRBV12-4 to TRBJ2-3; unclear D gene. The CDR3 loop spans 11 amino acids. The CDR3 DNA is TGTGCCATTTGGAGCACAGATACTCAGTATTTT. Its protein product is CAIWSTDTQYF.

V gene TRBV6-1 combines with J gene TRBJ2-3, with TRBD2 identical over 14 bases. The V segment lost 8 bases and the J segment 7 bases; nucleotides outside the gene matches: 5. This CDR3 region has 14 residues. The germline V gene encodes CDR1 MNHNS and CDR2 SASEGT. The CDR3 spells CASGLAGGTHTQYF. CDR3 sequence (DNA): TGTGCCAGCGGACTAGCGGGAGGAACACATACGCAGTATTTT.

This clonotype was counted a few times. The chain has TRBV29-1 and TRBJ2-3; D unresolved. V lost 3 bases to trimming and J lost 2 bases, with 15 bases between them. Per the germline V gene, CDR1 is SQVTM and CDR2 is ANQGSEA. The CDR3 totals 15 residues. The CDR3 spells CSVEGRVGITDTQYF. The CDR3 nucleotides are TGCAGCGTTGAGGGTAGGGTCGGCATCACAGATACGCAGTATTTT.

A word on this clonotype: A read error may explain this, as a much larger clone is one base away. The chain recombines TRBV30 with TRBJ2-4, with D uncertain. Trimming pared 0 bases from V and 0 bases from J, leaving 15 bases between. Germline CDR1 and CDR2: GTSNPN and SVGIG (reference sequence). This CDR3 is built from 17 residues. This chain's CDR3 is CAWSVRTGSLAKNIQYF. The CDR3 DNA sequence: TGTGCCTGGAGTGTACGAACCGGATCTTTAGCCAAAAACATTCAGTACTTC.